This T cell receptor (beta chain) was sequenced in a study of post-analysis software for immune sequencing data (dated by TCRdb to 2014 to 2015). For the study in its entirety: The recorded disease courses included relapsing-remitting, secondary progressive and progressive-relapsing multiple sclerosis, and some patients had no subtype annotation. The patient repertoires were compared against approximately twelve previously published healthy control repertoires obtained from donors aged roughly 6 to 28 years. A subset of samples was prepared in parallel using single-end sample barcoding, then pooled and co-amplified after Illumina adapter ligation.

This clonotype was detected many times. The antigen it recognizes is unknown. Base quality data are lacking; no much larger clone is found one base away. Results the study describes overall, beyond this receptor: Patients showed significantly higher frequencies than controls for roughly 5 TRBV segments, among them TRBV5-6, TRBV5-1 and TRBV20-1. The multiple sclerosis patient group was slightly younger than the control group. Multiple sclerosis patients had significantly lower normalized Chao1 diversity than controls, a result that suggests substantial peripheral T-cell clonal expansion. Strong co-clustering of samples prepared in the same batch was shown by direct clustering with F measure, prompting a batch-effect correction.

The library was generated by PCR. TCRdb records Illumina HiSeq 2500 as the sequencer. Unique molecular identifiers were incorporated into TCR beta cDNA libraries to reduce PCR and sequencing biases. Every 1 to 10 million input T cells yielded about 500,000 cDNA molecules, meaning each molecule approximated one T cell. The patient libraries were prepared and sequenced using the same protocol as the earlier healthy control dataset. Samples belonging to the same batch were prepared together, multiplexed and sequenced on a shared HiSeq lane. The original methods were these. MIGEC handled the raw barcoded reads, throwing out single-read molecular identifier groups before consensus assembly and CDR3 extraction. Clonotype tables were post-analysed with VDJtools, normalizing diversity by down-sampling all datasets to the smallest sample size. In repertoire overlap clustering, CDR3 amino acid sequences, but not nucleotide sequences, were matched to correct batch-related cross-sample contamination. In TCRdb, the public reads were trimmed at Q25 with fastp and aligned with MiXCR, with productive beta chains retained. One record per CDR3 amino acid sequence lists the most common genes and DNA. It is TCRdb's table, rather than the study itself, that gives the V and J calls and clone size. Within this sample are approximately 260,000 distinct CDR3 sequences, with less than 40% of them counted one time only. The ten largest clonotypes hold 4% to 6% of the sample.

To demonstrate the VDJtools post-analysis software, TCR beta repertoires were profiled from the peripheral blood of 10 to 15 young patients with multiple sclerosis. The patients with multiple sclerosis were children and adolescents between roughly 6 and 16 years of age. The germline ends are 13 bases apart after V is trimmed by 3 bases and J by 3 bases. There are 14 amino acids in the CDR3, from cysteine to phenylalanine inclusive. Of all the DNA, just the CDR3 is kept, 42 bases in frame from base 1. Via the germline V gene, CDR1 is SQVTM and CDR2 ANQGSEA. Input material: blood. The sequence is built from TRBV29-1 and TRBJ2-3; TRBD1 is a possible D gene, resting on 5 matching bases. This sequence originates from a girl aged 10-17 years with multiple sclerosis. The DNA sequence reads TGCAGCGTTGATGGGCAGGGAAGGACAGATACGCAGTATTTT. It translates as CSVDGQGRTDTQYF.